These 9 T cell receptor beta chains originate from one sample sequenced in a study of cytomegalovirus exposure and HLA in healthy donors. Primers included in the PCR were 60 Vbeta and 13 Jbeta primers. The assay was immunoSEQ multiplex PCR, and TCRdb's table has in-frame clones only and misses some. The data show around 110,000 clones, with roughly 9% seen just once and approximately 3% held by the top ten. The specimen sequenced was PBMCs. Receptors originate from a man aged 25 to 40 in good health and CMV-seronegative.

The chain combines TRBV11-3 with TRBJ2-1; TRBD1 aligns across 9 bases. This CDR3 comprises 14 residues. The ends lost 8 bases at V and 6 bases at J; junction bases unmatched: 8. Germline-derived CDR1 and CDR2 are SGHNT and YENEEA. Written as DNA, the CDR3 is TGTGCCAGCTGGGGACAGGGAGGATCCAATGAGCAGTTCTTC. It is translated as CASWGQGGSNEQFF.

This clone turned up a few times. The chain's CDR3 is CAWSQGIVREQYF. The DNA for the CDR3 is TGTGCCTGGAGCCAGGGGATCGTCCGCGAGCAGTACTTC. V and J are TRBV30 and TRBJ2-7; D perhaps matches TRBD1 (6 bases). Germline assignment: CDR1 GTSNPN and CDR2 SVGIG (reference sequence). CDR3 size: 13 residues. The ends were cut back, 3 bases at V and 6 bases at J, with 15 bases in the middle.

On this clone: In the same sample, other DNA sequences code for this CDR3. The chain uses TRBV27 and TRBJ1-2, with 7 bases lining up with TRBD1. The junction had 0 bases not matched to a gene; V was cut back by 3 bases and J by 2 bases. Germline CDR1 and CDR2: MNHEY and SMNVEV (reference sequence). The CDR3 loop spans 13 amino acids. This CDR3 is CASSFRGNYGYTF. The CDR3 DNA is TGTGCCAGCAGTTTCAGGGGGAACTATGGCTACACCTTC.

The chain joins TRBV18 to TRBJ2-7; 10 positions agree with TRBD1. V gave up 2 bases and J gave up 4 bases; unmatched junction bases: 5. The V gene's germline CDR1 is KGHSH and CDR2 LQKENI. The CDR3 extends over 15 amino acids. Here the CDR3 DNA reads TGTGCCAGCTCACCAGGTAGGACAGGGGGATACGAGCAGTACTTC. Protein: CASSPGRTGGYEQYF.

There are a few counts of this clone. The CDR3 nucleotides are TGCGCCAGCAGCCAAGTGGGCTGGAAAGAGACCCAGTACTTC. It specifies CASSQVGWKETQYF. This chain links TRBV4-1 with TRBJ2-5, with D uncertain. The CDR3 is 14 residues long. V was cut by 1 base and J by 3 bases, with 9 bases left in between. CDR1 is MGHRA, CDR2 YSYEKL, per germline.

The V gene is TRBV11-2, the J gene TRBJ2-7, with 7 bases identical to TRBD1. V gave up 6 bases and J gave up 4 bases; unmatched junction bases: 3. The CDR3 is 12 residues long. CDR1 and CDR2 from the germline V gene are SGHAT and FQNNGV. CDR3 DNA: TGTGCCAGCAGATTACAGGGGTACGAGCAGTACTTC. Translation: CASRLQGYEQYF.

V is TRBV9 and J is TRBJ2-3, with D perhaps matching TRBD2 (6 bases). The CDR3 totals 16 residues. The V gene lost 4 bases and the J gene lost 2 bases, with 17 bases spanning the gap. In germline, CDR1 is SGDLS, CDR2 YYNGEE. For the CDR3, the DNA is TGTGCCAGCAGCCCCAGTGCAGCGGGCTACACAGATACGCAGTATTTT. Residues: CASSPSAAGYTDTQYF.

This clone was detected only a few times. The chain combines TRBV5-6 with TRBJ1-4, with D hard to call. The DNA end is more similar to TRBJ2-2, so the J call may be wrong. This CDR3 region has 15 residues. Germline V CDR1 and CDR2: SGHDT, YYEEEE. The CDR3 protein is CASSSYFLEQQELFF. The CDR3 DNA reads as TGTGCCAGCAGCTCCTACTTCCTAGAGCAACAGGAGCTGTTTTTT.

This clone was counted between two and nine times. The same CDR3 also results from other DNA sequences found in this sample. V and J are TRBV9 and TRBJ2-2; tentative D call: TRBD1 (5 bases). V was clipped by 4 bases and J by 0 bases, with 10 bases between them. Germline CDR1 is SGDLS and CDR2 is YYNGEE. The CDR3 has 15 amino acids. Here the CDR3 reads CASSPGHSNTGELFF. Written as DNA, the CDR3 is TGTGCCAGCAGCCCTGGACATTCGAACACCGGGGAGCTGTTTTTT. The entire variable domain, with the rest obtained from reference TRBV9 and TRBJ2-2, is as follows: DSGVTQTPKHLITATGQRVTLRCSPRSGDLSVYWYQQSLDQGLQFLIQYYNGEERAKGNILERFSAQQFPDLHSELNLSSLELGDSALYFCASSPGHSNTGELFFGEGSRLTVL.